The next 23 T cell receptor beta chains were all read from a single sample in a study of T cell repertoires in cytomegalovirus infection. The antigens for these receptors are not known. TCRdb reprocessed the reads with MiXCR, giving one entry per CDR3 protein. This table has roughly 69,000 distinct CDR3 sequences, roughly 28% appearing once. Here the sequenced sample was CD8+ T cells from cultured PBMCs, taken from culture after CMV antigen stimulation. Receptor source: a human donor in good health (CMV status not recorded). Some clones in this sample may be carry-over from other donors' samples.

The chain is built from TRBV19 and TRBJ1-2, with a weak D call TRBD1 (5 bases). Per the germline V gene, CDR1 is LNHDA and CDR2 is SQIVND (reference sequence). The ends were cut back, 5 bases at V and 5 bases at J, with 9 bases in the middle. The CDR3 spans 12 residues. DNA of the CDR3: TGTGCCAGTAGTCCCCGGACATATGGCTACACCTTC. Amino acid sequence: CASSPRTYGYTF.

The chain carries TRBV7-4 and TRBJ1-1; TRBD1 matches at 7 bases. In germline, CDR1 is SGHVT, CDR2 SQSDAQ. Trimming cost V 5 bases and J 4 bases; bases outside gene matches: 4. The CDR3 sequence is 13 residues long. The CDR3: CASSLPGGTEAFF. CDR3 coding DNA: TGTGCCAGCAGCCTGCCAGGGGGCACTGAAGCTTTCTTT.

The chain couples TRBV7-2 to TRBJ2-7; D may match TRBD1 or TRBD2 (7 bases each). The CDR3 extends over 15 amino acids. CDR1 is SGHTA, CDR2 FQGNSA, per germline. The V and J ends lost 5 bases and 1 base respectively, with 15 bases between them. In DNA form, the CDR3 reads TGTGCCAGCAGCCCGCAGGGGGGGGCTTCCTACGAGCAGTACTTC. Its protein product is CASSPQGGASYEQYF.

By sample fraction, this clonotype is medium-sized. The V call is TRBV7-3, the J call TRBJ1-5; D not certain. Trimming shortened V by 1 base and J by 0 bases, and 28 bases separated the two germline ends. CDR1 and CDR2 from the germline V gene are SGHTA and FQGTGA. The length of the CDR3 is 22 residues. The CDR3 loop reads CASSLKGSGMRRERISNQPQHF. CDR3 DNA: TGTGCCAGCAGCTTAAAAGGCTCGGGGATGAGACGGGAGAGAATTAGCAATCAGCCCCAGCATTTT.

This clonotype turned up a few times. This rearrangement joins TRBV6-1 to TRBJ2-7, with D tentatively TRBD2 (6 bases). The CDR3 is made up of 16 amino acids. Germline V gene lookup returns CDR1 MNHNS and CDR2 SASEGT. The ends were cut back, 1 base at V and 0 bases at J, with 13 bases in the middle. This CDR3 is CASSEGWRGSSYEQYF. The CDR3, as DNA: TGTGCCAGCAGTGAAGGGTGGCGGGGAAGCTCCTACGAGCAGTACTTC.

This clonotype has only a few counts. The genes are TRBV4-1 and TRBJ2-7; no clear D. Deletions cut 0 bases from V and 3 bases from J, with 6 bases between. This CDR3 is 13 amino acids long. The germline CDR1 and CDR2 sequences are MGHRA and YSYEKL. CDR3 protein: CASSQEEFYEQYF. CDR3 bases: TGCGCCAGCAGCCAAGAGGAATTCTACGAGCAGTACTTC.

This clonotype was found a few times. The gene calls are TRBV4-2 and TRBJ2-2, with D tentatively TRBD2 (5 bases). V gave up 4 bases and J gave up 4 bases, with 10 bases separating them. Germline CDR1 LGHNA, CDR2 YNFKEQ. There are 14 residues in the CDR3. The DNA of the CDR3 is TGTGCCAGCAGCCCCACTAGAGGCACCGGGGAGCTGTTTTTT. This codes for CASSPTRGTGELFF.

This CDR3 reads CASSPAGGSGAFYEQYF. The CDR3 region has the DNA TGCGCCAGCAGCCCGGCCGGGGGTAGCGGGGCTTTCTACGAGCAGTACTTC. J is TRBJ2-7 and V is TRBV5-1; 8 bases are shared with TRBD2. Trimming at V came to 4 bases and at J to 3 bases, leaving 15 bases not matched to a gene. Germline CDR1 reads SGHRS; CDR2 reads YFSETQ. The CDR3 has 17 residues.

This clonotype was counted only a few times. V usage is TRBV2 and J usage is TRBJ1-3, with a tentative D call TRBD1 (5 bases). The CDR3 is made up of 14 amino acids. The germline V and J ends were trimmed by 4 bases and 8 bases, with 15 bases remaining between them. The germline V gene encodes CDR1 SNHLY and CDR2 FYNNEI. The CDR3 DNA follows: TGTGCCAGCAGTGGGGGAAGAGAAGGGGACACCATATATTTT. Protein sequence: CASSGGREGDTIYF.

This clonotype was counted many times. The chain uses TRBV7-2 and TRBJ1-5; D call uncertain. Between the trimmed V and J ends, which lost 5 bases and 0 bases, there was a span of 14 bases. Looked up from germline, CDR1 is SGHTA and CDR2 is FQGNSA. CDR3 length: 16 amino acids. CDR3 in amino acids: CASSAPTDYSNQPQHF. In DNA form, the CDR3 reads TGTGCCAGCAGCGCCCCGACGGACTATAGCAATCAGCCCCAGCATTTT.

This clonotype was detected ten times or more. The chain couples TRBV7-2 to TRBJ2-7; D may be TRBD1 (6 bases). CDR3 size: 14 residues. Trimming left V 5 bases short and J 4 bases short, with 15 bases between. Looked up from germline, CDR1 is SGHTA and CDR2 is FQGNSA. This chain's CDR3 is CASSPFRDKYEQYF. CDR3 coding DNA: TGTGCCAGCAGCCCATTCCGGGACAAATACGAGCAGTACTTC.

V is TRBV19 and J is TRBJ2-2; D not resolved. The CDR3 extends over 14 amino acids. V lost 5 bases to trimming and J lost 7 bases, with 14 bases between them. Germline values: CDR1 LNHDA, CDR2 SQIVND (reference sequence). The CDR3 loop is CASSSRSGSGELFF. The CDR3 DNA sequence: TGTGCCAGTAGTTCGAGGTCGGGTAGCGGGGAGCTGTTTTTT.

The V gene is TRBV20-1, the J gene TRBJ1-2; 9 bases are a match to TRBD1. Trimming at V came to 3 bases and at J to 8 bases, leaving 10 bases not matched to a gene. The CDR3 sequence is 14 residues long. CDR1 and CDR2 from the germline V gene are DFQATT and SNEGSKA (reference sequence). The CDR3 DNA reads as TGCAGTGCTAGGACGGGACAGGGATTTGACGGCTACACCTTC. Protein sequence: CSARTGQGFDGYTF.

This clonotype was picked up a small number of times. The chain uses TRBV4-1 and TRBJ1-5, with 10 bases identical to TRBD1. In germline, CDR1 is MGHRA, CDR2 YSYEKL. The CDR3 has 17 residues. Losses at the gene ends were 2 bases for V and 7 bases for J; bases not matched to a gene: 11. The CDR3 DNA is TGCGCCAGCAGCCAATCGCTAGGACAGGGGGTTAACCAGCCCCAGCATTTT. Translation: CASSQSLGQGVNQPQHF.

This clonotype turned up a few times. The rearrangement joins TRBV24-1 to TRBJ2-3; the match to TRBD2 covers 9 bases. This CDR3 spans 16 amino acids. V shed 4 bases, J shed 3 bases, and the junction held 7 bases outside the gene matches. Germline-derived CDR1 and CDR2 are KGHDR and SFDVKD. CDR3 nucleotides: TGTGCCACCAGTGACTATAGCGGGGGCCGGACAGATACGCAGTATTTT. It is translated as CATSDYSGGRTDTQYF.

J is TRBJ2-3 and V is TRBV29-1; 9 nucleotides match TRBD1. V shed 3 bases and J 6 bases; nucleotides not matched to a gene: 10. Looked up from germline, CDR1 is SQVTM and CDR2 is ANQGSEA. The CDR3 totals 15 residues. The CDR3 DNA follows: TGCAGCGTTGATGGATTGGGACAGGGTGTGGATACGCAGTATTTT. Its protein is CSVDGLGQGVDTQYF.

This clonotype showed up many times. This chain uses TRBV7-2 with TRBJ2-2; tentative D call: TRBD2 (7 bases). Trimming took off 7 bases at V and 4 bases at J, with 19 bases between the two ends. The CDR3 has 16 residues. CDR1 SGHTA and CDR2 FQGNSA come from the germline V gene. CDR3 nucleotide sequence: TGTGCCAGCACCCCCCTGGGGGGGGGGGCCACCGGGGAGCTGTTTTTT. Protein: CASTPLGGGATGELFF.

This clonotype was seen ten or more times. The chain employs TRBV4-3 and TRBJ2-1, with D possibly being TRBD1 or TRBD2 (5 bases each). This CDR3 spans 16 amino acids. Per germline, CDR1 LGHNA and CDR2 YSLEER. Trimming cost V 4 bases and J 9 bases, with 22 bases left between them. The DNA of the CDR3 is TGCGCCAGCAGCCTCGGAACTAGTGGGGGTTTACGTGAGCAGTTCTTC. This gives the protein CASSLGTSGGLREQFF.

This clonotype was seen a handful of times. V usage is TRBV27 and J usage is TRBJ1-4; no clear D. V was clipped by 0 bases and J by 8 bases, with 13 bases between them. The CDR3 extends over 15 amino acids. Germline CDR1 is MNHEY and CDR2 is SMNVEV (reference sequence). DNA of the CDR3: TGTGCCAGCAGTTTATCCGCATCTATGGGAGAAAAACTGTTTTTT. Translating gives CASSLSASMGEKLFF.

Worth noting for this clonotype: A much larger clone lies a single base off, so this may be a read error. CDR3 amino acids: CTSTDLGARGGYTF. For the CDR3, the DNA is TGTACCAGCACCGATTTGGGGGCCCGGGGTGGCTACACCTTC. The gene calls are TRBV5-6 and TRBJ1-2, with D possibly being TRBD1 (6 bases). The CDR3 is made up of 14 amino acids. Per germline, CDR1 SGHDT and CDR2 YYEEEE.

The CDR3 is CASSFKTGLREAFF. CDR3 coding DNA: TGTGCCAGCAGCTTTAAGACAGGGCTTCGCGAAGCTTTCTTT. V usage is TRBV5-6 and J usage is TRBJ1-1; 7 bases match TRBD1. Germline lookup yields CDR1 SGHDT and CDR2 YYEEEE. The CDR3 loop spans 14 amino acids. V lost 2 bases, J lost 8 bases, and 9 bases stayed unmatched.

The J gene is TRBJ2-3, the V gene TRBV7-6; D call uncertain. Deletions cut 5 bases from V and 6 bases from J, with 15 bases between. The CDR3 has 14 residues. Germline CDR1 is SGHVS and CDR2 is FNYEAQ. Here the CDR3 reads CASSARLLGDTQYF. The CDR3, as DNA: TGTGCCAGCAGCGCCCGCCTCCTCGGGGATACGCAGTATTTT. The full variable domain, in which reference TRBV7-6 and TRBJ2-3 provide the parts outside the CDR3, is GAGVSQSPRYKVTKRGQDVALRCDPISGHVSLYWYRQALGQGPEFLTYFNYEAQQDKSGLPNDRFSAERPEGSISTLTIQRTEQRDSAMYRCASSARLLGDTQYFGPGTRLTVL.

At least ten counts were recorded for this clonotype. This chain connects TRBV12-3 or TRBV12-4 to TRBJ2-1; possibly TRBD2 for D (7 bases). V lost 2 bases and J 5 bases, leaving 13 bases between the germline ends. This CDR3 spans 15 amino acids. The CDR3 coding sequence is TGTGCCAGCAGTTTATGGGACGGGGGGCACAATGAGCAGTTCTTC. Its translation is CASSLWDGGHNEQFF.